In its sample, the clone carrying this T cell receptor beta chain was seen many times. Each CDR3 protein is one row after TCRdb ran MiXCR on the RT-PCR reads. The sample contains around 700,000 distinct CDR3 sequences, around 14% of which appear only once. The CDR3 is 18 residues long. Germline loops: CDR1 MNHEY, CDR2 SVGEGT. After removal of 2 bases from V and 5 bases from J, the junction contained 11 bases not matched to a gene. The V gene is TRBV6-2 or TRBV6-3, the J gene TRBJ2-2; 10 nucleotides agree with TRBD2. This clonotype originated in a female donor in good health, serving as a healthy control. Material for sequencing was memory CD4+ T cells from blood. The CDR3 loop is CASSYRRKAGGGTGELFF. As DNA, the CDR3 is TGTGCCAGCAGTTACCGGAGAAAAGCGGGAGGGGGAACCGGGGAGCTGTTTTTT.